This T cell receptor beta chain was recorded in a study of cytotoxic CD8 clonotypes in ibrutinib-treated CLL. Turning to the study itself: IGHV unmutated 17 to 18; relapsed/refractory 10 to 11; treatment-naive over 14.

Some clones are missing from TCRdb's copy, which holds only in-frame ones; the method was immunoSEQ multiplex PCR. The top ten clones hold approximately 3% of a sample with approximately 150,000 clones, over 75% of them seen once. Turning to this clone: Its matching antigen is unknown. Different DNA sequences within this sample yield the same CDR3.

Whole-study results and caveats: Baseline clonality, higher than in age-matched healthy donors, tracked circulating CD8+ T-cell counts.

The V end lost 2 bases, the J end lost 3 bases, and 4 bases lay between the germline ends. The V gene's germline CDR1 is SGDLS and CDR2 YYNGEE. The CDR3 spans 12 residues. The chain recombines TRBV9 with TRBJ2-3, with D unresolved. The starting material was PBMCs, obtained at disease progression, from a patient treated with ibrutinib. The TCR originated in a human donor with chronic lymphocytic leukemia. CDR3 bases: TGTGCCAGCAGCGTTGGAACAGATACGCAGTATTTT. Translating it yields CASSVGTDTQYF. Full variable domain (missing parts from reference TRBV9 and TRBJ2-3): DSGVTQTPKHLITATGQRVTLRCSPRSGDLSVYWYQQSLDQGLQFLIQYYNGEERAKGNILERFSAQQFPDLHSELNLSSLELGDSALYFCASSVGTDTQYFGPGTRLTVL.